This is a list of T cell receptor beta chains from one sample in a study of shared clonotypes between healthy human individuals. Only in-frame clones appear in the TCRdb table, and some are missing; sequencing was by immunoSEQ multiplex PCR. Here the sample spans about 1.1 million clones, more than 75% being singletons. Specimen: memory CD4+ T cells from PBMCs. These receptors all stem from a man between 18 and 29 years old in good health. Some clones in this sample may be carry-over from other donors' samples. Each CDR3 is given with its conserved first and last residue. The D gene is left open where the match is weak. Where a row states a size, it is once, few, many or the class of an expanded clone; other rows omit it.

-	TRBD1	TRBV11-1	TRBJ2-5	TGTGCCAGCAGCTCCCGGACAGGGGGCCATGGGAGAGCAGAGACCCAGTACTTC	CASSSRTGGHGRAETQYF
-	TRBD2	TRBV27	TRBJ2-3	TGTGCCAGCAGTTTAGGGACTAGCATCGATACGCAGTATTTT	CASSLGTSIDTQYF
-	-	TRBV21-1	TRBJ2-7	TGTGCCAGCAGCAAAACAGGGGACTGGTACGAGCAGTACTTC	CASSKTGDWYEQYF
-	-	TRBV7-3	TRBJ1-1	TGTGCCAGCAGTCGAGACAGGCACACTGAAGCTTTCTTT	CASSRDRHTEAFF
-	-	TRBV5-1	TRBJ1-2	TGCGCCAGCAGCTTGGACAGGTCTTATGGCTACACCTTC	CASSLDRSYGYTF
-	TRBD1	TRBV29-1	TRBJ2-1	TGCAGCTATGAACAGGGGGTCGGCAATGAGCAGTTCTTC	CSYEQGVGNEQFF
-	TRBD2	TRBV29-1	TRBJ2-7	TGCAGCGTTGAAGGGACTAGCGGGAGCACCTTC	CSVEGTSGSTF
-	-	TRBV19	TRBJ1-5	TGTGCCAGTAGTATAGCAGTAGGGGGAGGTGGCAATCAGCCCCAGCATTTT	CASSIAVGGGGNQPQHF
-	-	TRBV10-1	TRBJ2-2	TGCGCCAGCAGTGAGGGGAGGGGGAGGAACACCGGGGAGCTGTTTTTT	CASSEGRGRNTGELFF
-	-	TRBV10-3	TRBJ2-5	TGTGCCATCAGTGAGTGGGGACCCGGGGGAGAGACCCAGTACTTC	CAISEWGPGGETQYF
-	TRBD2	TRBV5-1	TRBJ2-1	TGCGCCAGCAGCTCGCGGGAGGCCCCAGGCAATGAGCAGTTCTTC	CASSSREAPGNEQFF
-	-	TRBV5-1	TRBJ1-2	TGCGCCAGCAGCTTGGCGAGGTCGTCGGGAACGCGGGGCTACACCTTC	CASSLARSSGTRGYTF
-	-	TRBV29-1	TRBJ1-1	TGCAGCACTCAGGGTATCTGGGGCACTGAAGCTTTCTTT	CSTQGIWGTEAFF
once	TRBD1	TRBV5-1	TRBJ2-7	TGCGCCAGCAGCTCGGGGACAGGGGACTCCTACGAGCAGTACTTC	CASSSGTGDSYEQYF
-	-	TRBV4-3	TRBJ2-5	TGCGCCAGAAGCCAAGGGCACCAAGAGACCCAGTACTTC	CARSQGHQETQYF
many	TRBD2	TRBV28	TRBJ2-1	TGTGCCAGCAGTTTCGCGGGAGCAAATAATGAGCAGTTCTTC	CASSFAGANNEQFF
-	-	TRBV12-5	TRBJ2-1	TGTGCTAGTGGTTTTGGGGGATACACCTACAATGAGCAGTTCTTC	CASGFGGYTYNEQFF
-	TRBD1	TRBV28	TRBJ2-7	TGTGCCAGCAGTTTATGGAGGACAGGGCCCTACGAGCAGTACTTC	CASSLWRTGPYEQYF
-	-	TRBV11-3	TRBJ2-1	TGTGCCAGCAGCTTAATTGGGGCGGGGAATGAGCAGTTCTTC	CASSLIGAGNEQFF
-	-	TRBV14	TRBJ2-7	TGTGCCAGCAGACTTGACGGAGCCTACGAGCAGTACTTC	CASRLDGAYEQYF
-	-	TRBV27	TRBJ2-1	TGTGCCAGCAGTTTAGGGTTTGAGACAGGAGGTTTCTACAATGAGCAGTTCTTC	CASSLGFETGGFYNEQFF
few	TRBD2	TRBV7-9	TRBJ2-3	TGTGCCAGCAGTCCACTAGCGCTCTTCACAGATACGCAGTATTTT	CASSPLALFTDTQYF
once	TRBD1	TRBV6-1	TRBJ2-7	TGTGCCAGCAGTGGGCGGACAGGGTCGAACTCCTACGAGCAGTACTTC	CASSGRTGSNSYEQYF
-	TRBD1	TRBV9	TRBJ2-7	TGTGCCAGCAGCCCGGGACAGCTCTTCTACGAGCAGTACTTC	CASSPGQLFYEQYF
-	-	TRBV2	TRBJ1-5	TGTGCCAGCAGTGAAAACCGCGGACAAATCCCCCAGCATTTT	CASSENRGQIPQHF
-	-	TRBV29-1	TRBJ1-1	TGCAGCGTATCCCGTTTGGGGGGAGAAGCTTTCTTT	CSVSRLGGEAFF
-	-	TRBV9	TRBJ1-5	TGTGCCAGCAGCGTTGCACCGAATCAGCCCCAGCATTTT	CASSVAPNQPQHF
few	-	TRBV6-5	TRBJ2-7	TGTGCCAGCAGTTACTCCCTGGGGAGCTACGAGCAGTACTTC	CASSYSLGSYEQYF
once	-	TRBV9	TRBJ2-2	TGTGCCAGCAGCGTAGTTGTAGCGCAGAACACCGGGGAGCTGTTTTTT	CASSVVVAQNTGELFF